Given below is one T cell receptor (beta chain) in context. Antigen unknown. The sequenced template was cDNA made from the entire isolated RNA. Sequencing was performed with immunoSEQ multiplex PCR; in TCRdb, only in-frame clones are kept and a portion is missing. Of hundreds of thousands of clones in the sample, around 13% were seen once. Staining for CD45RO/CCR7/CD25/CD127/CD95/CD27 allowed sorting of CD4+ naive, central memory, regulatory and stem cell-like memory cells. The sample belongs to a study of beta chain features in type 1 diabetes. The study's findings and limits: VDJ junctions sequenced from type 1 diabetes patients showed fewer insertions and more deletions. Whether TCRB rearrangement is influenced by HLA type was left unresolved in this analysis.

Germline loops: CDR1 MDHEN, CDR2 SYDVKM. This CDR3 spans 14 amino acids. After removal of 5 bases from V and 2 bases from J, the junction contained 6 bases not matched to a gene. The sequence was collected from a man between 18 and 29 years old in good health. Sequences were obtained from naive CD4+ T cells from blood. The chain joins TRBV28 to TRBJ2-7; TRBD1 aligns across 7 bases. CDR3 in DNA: TGTGCCAGCAGTAAGTTTGGGACAGCCTACGAGCAGTACTTC. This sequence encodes CASSKFGTAYEQYF. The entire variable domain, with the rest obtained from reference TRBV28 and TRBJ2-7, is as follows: DVKVTQSSRYLVKRTGEKVFLECVQDMDHENMFWYRQDPGLGLRLIYFSYDVKMKEKGDIPEGYSVSREKKERFSLILESASTNQTSMYLCASSKFGTAYEQYFGPGTRLTVT.